This is a list of T cell receptor beta chains from one sample in a study of PD-L1 blockade in urothelial cancer. Sequencing was performed with immunoSEQ multiplex PCR; in TCRdb, only in-frame clones are kept and a portion is missing. Of roughly 20,000 clones in the sample, about 91% are singletons; the top ten hold less than 4.5%. The sequencing used PBMCs, collected around atezolizumab (anti-PD-L1) treatment. The receptor source for this set is a man over 45 with urothelial cancer. The CDR3 runs from the conserved cysteine through the conserved F or W. D genes are given only for firm matches. Size tells how often a clone was seen (once, few, many) or the class of an expanded clone, and some rows leave it out.

CASSEYGGMNTEAFF TGTGCCAGCAGTGAATACGGGGGGATGAACACTGAAGCTTTCTTT TRBJ1-1 - once TRBV25-1
CASRPGTSAGELFF TGTGCTAGCCGCCCCGGGACTAGCGCCGGGGAGCTGTTTTTT TRBJ2-2 TRBD2 few TRBV12-5
CASSLDRVNTEAFF TGTGCCAGCAGCCTGGACAGGGTGAACACTGAAGCTTTCTTT TRBJ1-1 TRBD1 few TRBV7-2
CASSEGGGPYEQYF TGCGCCAGCAGTGAGGGGGGGGGCCCCTACGAGCAGTACTTC TRBJ2-7 - - TRBV10-1
CASRLGLITEAFF TGTGCCAGCAGACTCGGTTTAATCACTGAAGCTTTCTTT TRBJ1-1 - - TRBV6-5
CASSSRGGVSTDTQYF TGTGCCAGCAGCTCTCGCGGCGGGGTATCCACAGATACGCAGTATTTT TRBJ2-3 - - TRBV7-6
CASSPGTSGRANNEQFF TGTGCCAGCAGCCCGGGGACTAGCGGGAGGGCAAACAATGAGCAGTTCTTC TRBJ2-1 TRBD2 - TRBV7-9
CASSGGANTGELFF TGCGCCAGCAGCGGGGGGGCCAACACCGGGGAGCTGTTTTTT TRBJ2-2 - - TRBV5-1
CASSIWLAGPPNNQETQYF TGTGCCAGTAGTATCTGGCTAGCAGGCCCCCCTAACAATCAAGAGACCCAGTACTTC TRBJ2-5 - - TRBV19
CAISDSWTGRNTEAFF TGTGCCATCAGTGACTCTTGGACAGGCCGAAACACTGAAGCTTTCTTT TRBJ1-1 TRBD1 - TRBV10-3
CASSYPTSGQETQYF TGTGCCAGCAGTTACCCGACTAGCGGGCAAGAGACCCAGTACTTC TRBJ2-5 TRBD2 - TRBV6-5
CASSIDPTGFYYTF TGTGCCAGTAGTATAGATCCGACAGGGTTTTACTACACCTTC TRBJ1-2 TRBD1 once TRBV19
CASSLTRQGFSPPNTGELFF TGCGCCAGCAGCTTAACCCGACAGGGCTTCAGCCCCCCGAACACCGGGGAGCTGTTTTTT TRBJ2-2 TRBD1 once TRBV5-1
CASSLGGTGVNQPQHF TGTGCCAGCAGCTTAGGGGGGACAGGGGTCAATCAGCCCCAGCATTTT TRBJ1-5 TRBD1 - TRBV7-2
CASSLVLGQGALDTQYF TGTGCCAGCAGCTTAGTACTCGGACAGGGGGCGTTAGATACGCAGTATTTT TRBJ2-3 TRBD1 - TRBV7-9
CASSLKGLSNQPQHF TGTGCCAGCAGCTTGAAAGGACTTAGCAATCAGCCCCAGCATTTT TRBJ1-5 - - TRBV5-8
CSVANDRVGTQYF TGCAGCGTTGCCAACGACAGGGTTGGGACCCAGTACTTC TRBJ2-5 TRBD1 - TRBV29-1
CASSKTESSYEQYF TGTGCCAGCAGTAAGACAGAGAGCTCCTACGAGCAGTACTTC TRBJ2-7 - - TRBV2
CASSHTSGGHLF TGTGCCAGCAGCCATACTAGCGGGGGCCATCTCTTC TRBJ2-1 TRBD2 - TRBV6-6
CASSLGDREPGGQYF TGCGCCAGCAGCTTGGGGGACAGGGAGCCGGGCGGGCAGTACTTC TRBJ2-7 TRBD1 - TRBV5-1
CSYKQGDYEQYF TGCAGCTATAAACAGGGAGACTACGAGCAGTACTTC TRBJ2-7 - - TRBV29-1
CASSVASYAHRVLGTDTQYF TGTGCCAGCAGCGTAGCTTCATATGCACACAGGGTTTTAGGCACAGATACGCAGTATTTT TRBJ2-3 - - TRBV9
CASSAGTSGIYEQYF TGTGCCAGCTCAGCCGGGACTAGCGGGATTTACGAGCAGTACTTC TRBJ2-7 TRBD2 - TRBV18
CASRPSAGAVRETQYF TGTGCCAGCAGACCTTCTGCGGGAGCAGTCCGGGAGACCCAGTACTTC TRBJ2-5 TRBD2 - TRBV7-9
CASSRYTPSPTGTQETQYF TGTGCCAGCAGCAGGTACACCCCCTCCCCGACAGGGACCCAAGAGACCCAGTACTTC TRBJ2-5 TRBD1 - TRBV19
CASSQVPGRGGAVSASRETQYF TGCGCCAGCAGCCAAGTCCCGGGGCGAGGGGGGGCCGTGTCCGCCAGTCGGGAGACCCAGTACTTC TRBJ2-5 - - TRBV4-1
CASSWGQGGPGELFF TGTGCCAGCAGCTGGGGACAGGGTGGCCCAGGGGAGCTGTTTTTT TRBJ2-2 TRBD1 - TRBV7-6
CASTPKGARNYGYTF TGTGCCAGCACCCCCAAGGGGGCCAGGAACTATGGCTACACCTTC TRBJ1-2 TRBD1 once TRBV27
CASSPLDREETQYF TGTGCCAGCTCACCCCTGGACAGGGAAGAGACCCAGTACTTC TRBJ2-5 TRBD1 - TRBV18
CAWSVQPSGRHSYEQYF TGTGCCTGGAGTGTACAGCCTAGCGGGAGGCACTCCTACGAGCAGTACTTC TRBJ2-7 TRBD2 once TRBV30
CAMGTGQETQYF TGTGCCATGGGGACAGGGCAAGAGACCCAGTACTTC TRBJ2-5 TRBD1 - TRBV2
CASSLDRGNTGELFF TGTGCCAGCAGCCTGGACAGGGGAAACACCGGGGAGCTGTTTTTT TRBJ2-2 TRBD1 - TRBV7-2
CASSQGQGNTEAFF TGTGCCAGCTCACAGGGACAGGGAAACACTGAAGCTTTCTTT TRBJ1-1 TRBD1 - TRBV18
CASSRSRSYNEQFF TGTGCCAGCAGCCGGAGTCGTAGCTACAATGAGCAGTTCTTC TRBJ2-1 - - TRBV11-2
CASSFSGASTDTQYF TGTGCCAGCAGTTTCAGCGGGGCTAGCACAGATACGCAGTATTTT TRBJ2-3 TRBD2 once TRBV28
CAEEVGAEQYF TGTGCTGAGGAGGTGGGGGCCGAGCAGTACTTC TRBJ2-7 - - TRBV12-5
CASSQITGRLPSSYNEQFF TGTGCCAGCAGCCAAATCACAGGGAGACTTCCTAGCTCCTACAATGAGCAGTTCTTC TRBJ2-1 - once TRBV7-9
CASSGTSGGGETQYF TGTGCCAGCAGTGGGACTAGCGGGGGCGGGGAGACCCAGTACTTC TRBJ2-5 TRBD2 - TRBV6-1
CVQGTYNEQFF TGTGTCCAGGGTACGTACAATGAGCAGTTCTTC TRBJ2-1 - once TRBV27
CASSQDGQGWWNTEAFF TGTGCCAGCAGCCAAGATGGACAGGGCTGGTGGAACACTGAAGCTTTCTTT TRBJ1-1 TRBD1 - TRBV14
CASRQVNPLYEQYF TGTGCCAGCAGGCAGGTGAATCCCCTATACGAGCAGTACTTC TRBJ2-7 - - TRBV5-8
CASRPTGNNQPQHF TGTGCCAGTAGACCGACAGGGAACAATCAGCCCCAGCATTTT TRBJ1-5 TRBD1 - TRBV19
CASSLTEFMNTEAFF TGTGCCAGCAGCTTGACAGAGTTCATGAACACTGAAGCTTTCTTT TRBJ1-1 - - TRBV5-8
CASSQLAGTSTDTQYF TGTGCCAGCAGTCAACTAGCGGGCACTAGCACAGATACGCAGTATTTT TRBJ2-3 TRBD2 - TRBV28
CASSHERFSNQPQHF TGTGCCAGCAGTCACGAGAGGTTTAGCAATCAGCCCCAGCATTTT TRBJ1-5 - once TRBV6-5
CASSSRGGPGTNEQFF TGTGCCAGCAGTTCTCGCGGGGGACCCGGGACCAATGAGCAGTTCTTC TRBJ2-1 TRBD2 - TRBV27
CASSFGGYLQREASYNEQFF TGTGCCAGCAGCTTCGGCGGGTATCTCCAGCGGGAGGCATCCTACAATGAGCAGTTCTTC TRBJ2-1 TRBD2 - TRBV5-4
CASSFAGGNEQFF TGTGCCAGCAGTTTTGCGGGGGGCAATGAGCAGTTCTTC TRBJ2-1 TRBD2 - TRBV27
CASSIRTGAYNEQFF TGTGCCAGCAGCATCCGGACAGGGGCGTACAATGAGCAGTTCTTC TRBJ2-1 TRBD1 - TRBV7-9
CASSFPRTGGGRETQYF TGTGCCAGCAGTTTCCCCCGGACAGGGGGAGGGAGAGAGACCCAGTACTTC TRBJ2-5 TRBD1 - TRBV28
CSARTGGEKLFF TGCAGCGCCAGGACAGGGGGCGAGAAACTGTTTTTT TRBJ1-4 TRBD1 - TRBV29-1
CASSPRLAGVYEQYF TGTGCCAGCAGTCCACGACTAGCGGGAGTCTACGAGCAGTACTTC TRBJ2-7 TRBD2 once TRBV27
CASNLPTVPNTEAFF TGTGCCAGCAACCTACCGACAGTCCCAAACACTGAAGCTTTCTTT TRBJ1-1 - - TRBV28